Listed here are 20 T cell receptor beta chains from one sample, sequenced in a study of blood T cell repertoires in COVID-19. Using immunoSEQ multiplex PCR, the repertoire was profiled, and TCRdb retains in-frame clones only, with some absent. The sample yields fewer than 300,000 clones, roughly 88% seen once. Specimen: PBMCs or T cells enriched from blood (not recorded which). These receptors originate from a woman in her twenties or thirties who had recovered from COVID-19.

V gene TRBV9 combines with J gene TRBJ2-1; a possible D gene is TRBD1 (6 bases). The CDR3 loop spans 16 amino acids. With 3 bases removed from V and 4 bases from J, the gap between germline ends came to 17 bases. Germline-derived CDR1 and CDR2 are SGDLS and YYNGEE. The CDR3: CASSAYLGTPYNEQFF. CDR3 bases: TGTGCCAGCAGCGCTTACCTTGGGACACCTTACAATGAGCAGTTCTTC. Based on the CDR3 plus reference TRBV9 and TRBJ2-1, the full variable domain is DSGVTQTPKHLITATGQRVTLRCSPRSGDLSVYWYQQSLDQGLQFLIQYYNGEERAKGNILERFSAQQFPDLHSELNLSSLELGDSALYFCASSAYLGTPYNEQFFGPGTRLTVL.

The chain links TRBV29-1 to TRBJ2-1; TRBD1 might be the D (5 bases). Germline CDR1 is SQVTM and CDR2 is ANQGSEA. V was trimmed by 8 bases and J by 2 bases, leaving 13 bases between them. CDR3 length equals 13 residues. The CDR3 DNA follows: TGCAGCCTACTGAAGGGGACCTACAATGAGCAGTTCTTC. Protein sequence: CSLLKGTYNEQFF.

The CDR3 DNA reads as TGTGCCAGCAGCTTGGAACTGGATACGCAGTATTTT. This codes for CASSLELDTQYF. The rearrangement joins TRBV5-8 to TRBJ2-3; D uncertain. The CDR3 has 12 residues. Germline V gene sequence: CDR1 SGHTS, CDR2 YDEGEE. V dropped 0 bases and J dropped 6 bases, with 5 bases sitting between them.

The rearrangement links TRBV30 to TRBJ2-2; 7 bases are a match to TRBD1. The CDR3 runs to 15 residues. Trimming took 0 bases from V and 4 from J; bases not matched to a gene: 5. The germline gives CDR1 GTSNPN, CDR2 SVGIG (reference sequence). Here the CDR3 reads CAWSVLRGFTGELFF. The CDR3 DNA sequence: TGTGCCTGGAGTGTACTCAGGGGGTTCACCGGGGAGCTGTTTTTT.

This chain uses TRBV4-2 with TRBJ2-1; D not resolved. This CDR3 region has 14 residues. CDR1 is LGHNA, CDR2 YNFKEQ, per germline. The V and J ends lost 8 bases and 0 bases respectively, with 11 bases between them. This chain's CDR3 is CASAPAVSYNEQFF. CDR3 DNA sequence: TGTGCCAGCGCCCCCGCAGTCTCCTACAATGAGCAGTTCTTC.

This chain uses TRBV5-4 with TRBJ2-3, with D perhaps TRBD2 (6 bases). The germline V gene encodes CDR1 SGHNT and CDR2 YYREEE (reference sequence). Trimming cost V 4 bases and J 6 bases, with 15 bases left between them. The CDR3 has 14 amino acids. The CDR3 DNA is TGTGCCAGCAGCCCGGGGGTCCTAGGGGATACGCAGTATTTT. This encodes CASSPGVLGDTQYF. Looking up the rest from reference TRBV5-4 and TRBJ2-3 gives the full variable domain: ETGVTQSPTHLIKTRGQQVTLRCSSQSGHNTVSWYQQALGQGPQFIFQYYREEENGRGNFPPRFSGLQFPNYSSELNVNALELDDSALYLCASSPGVLGDTQYFGPGTRLTVL.

This sequence joins TRBV7-9 and TRBJ2-7, with a tentative D call TRBD2 (7 bases). CDR1 is SEHNR, CDR2 FQNEAQ, per germline (reference sequence). This CDR3 comprises 15 residues. Deletions cut 5 bases from V and 3 bases from J, with 17 bases between. In DNA form, the CDR3 reads TGTGCCAGCAGCCCGGGCGGGGGACAACTCTACGAGCAGTACTTC. Its translation is CASSPGGGQLYEQYF. The full variable domain, its missing parts supplied by reference TRBV7-9 and TRBJ2-7, is DTGVSQNPRHKITKRGQNVTFRCDPISEHNRLYWYRQTLGQGPEFLTYFQNEAQLEKSRLLSDRFSAERPKGSFSTLEIQRTEQGDSAMYLCASSPGGGQLYEQYFGPGTRLTVT.

The gene calls are TRBV29-1 and TRBJ2-7; TRBD1 agrees at 8 bases. The CDR3 covers 13 residues. Germline-derived CDR1 and CDR2 are SQVTM and ANQGSEA. Trimming cost V 1 base and J 4 bases; bases outside gene matches: 3. This CDR3 is CSVEGRDRYEQYF. As DNA, the CDR3 is TGCAGCGTTGAAGGGCGGGACAGGTACGAGCAGTACTTC.

V is TRBV10-3 and J is TRBJ1-1; D is uncertain. V dropped 11 bases and J dropped 1 base, with 8 bases sitting between them. CDR3 size: 11 residues. Germline V gives CDR1 ENHRY, CDR2 SYGVKD. The CDR3 sequence: CAVQANTEAFF. The CDR3 DNA sequence: TGTGCCGTCCAGGCGAACACTGAAGCTTTCTTT.

As concerns this clone: Within the sample, other DNA sequences also encode this same CDR3. This chain connects TRBV28 to TRBJ1-2; D not certain. Between the trimmed V and J ends, which lost 4 bases and 2 bases, there was a span of 5 bases. This CDR3 has 12 amino acids. Germline CDR1 MDHEN, CDR2 SYDVKM. The chain's CDR3 is CASSYSNYGYTF. CDR3 DNA sequence: TGTGCCAGCAGTTACTCAAACTATGGCTACACCTTC.

This clone was observed a handful of times. The chain combines TRBV7-8 with TRBJ2-1; weak D call: TRBD2 (5 bases). CDR3 length: 15 residues. Germline V lookup: CDR1 SGHVS, CDR2 FQNEAQ. Between the trimmed V and J ends, which lost 4 bases and 4 bases, there was a span of 14 bases. The CDR3 sequence is CASSWEPSPYNEQFF. CDR3 DNA: TGTGCCAGCAGCTGGGAGCCGAGCCCTTACAATGAGCAGTTCTTC.

A single count supports this clone. The gene calls are TRBV14 and TRBJ2-6; no definite D call. CDR1 and CDR2 from the germline V gene are SGHDN and FVKESK. With 4 bases removed from V and 0 bases from J, the gap between germline ends came to 16 bases. The CDR3 has 18 residues. CDR3: CASSLRLRSSSGANVLTF. DNA for the CDR3: TGTGCCAGCAGCCTGCGCCTCCGTTCTTCCTCTGGGGCCAACGTCCTGACTTTC.

This clone turned up a few times. The chain links TRBV5-4 to TRBJ1-6; unclear D gene. Germline V lookup: CDR1 SGHNT, CDR2 YYREEE (reference sequence). The CDR3 totals 14 residues. V dropped 0 bases and J dropped 5 bases, with 6 bases sitting between them. CDR3 nucleotides: TGTGCCAGCAGCTTGGAACAGAATAATTCACCCCTCCACTTT. Translation gives CASSLEQNNSPLHF.

The chain recombines TRBV7-3 with TRBJ1-3, with D uncertain. The length of the CDR3 is 13 residues. V shed 4 bases and J shed 1 base, with 5 bases lying between them. CDR1 and CDR2 (germline): SGHTA, FQGTGA. CDR3: CASSSGSGNTIYF. As DNA, the CDR3 is TGTGCCAGCAGCTCGGGTTCTGGAAACACCATATATTTT.

V gene TRBV2 combines with J gene TRBJ1-5, with unresolved D. This CDR3 region has 13 residues. Trimming took off 0 bases at V and 3 bases at J, with 3 bases between the two ends. Germline CDR1 reads SNHLY; CDR2 reads FYNNEI. The CDR3 nucleotides read TGTGCCAGCAGTGAAGCCAACAATCAGCCCCAGCATTTT. It translates to CASSEANNQPQHF.

The chain links TRBV7-9 to TRBJ1-2; TRBD1 might be the D (6 bases). Germline-derived CDR1 and CDR2 are SEHNR and FQNEAQ (reference sequence). V shed 6 bases and J shed 2 bases, with 13 bases lying between them. This CDR3 has 14 amino acids. CDR3 sequence (DNA): TGTGCCAGCAGACGCGGAACAGGGAACTATGGCTACACCTTC. It is translated as CASRRGTGNYGYTF.

This chain uses TRBV6-2 or TRBV6-3 with TRBJ2-1; the D is unclear. The CDR3 runs to 12 residues. The germline CDR1 and CDR2 sequences are MNHEY and SVGEGT. V dropped 6 bases and J dropped 13 bases, with 16 bases sitting between them. CDR3 sequence reads: CASSRTLSQQFF. CDR3 sequence (DNA): TGTGCCAGCAGCCGTACTCTTAGCCAACAGTTCTTC.

This chain connects TRBV19 to TRBJ1-2, with 9 bases lining up with TRBD1. The CDR3 is made up of 16 amino acids. Germline CDR1 and CDR2: LNHDA and SQIVND (reference sequence). V trimming: 4 bases; J trimming: 3 bases; junction bases outside the gene matches: 9. The CDR3 reads CASSNPGTGNDYGYTF. CDR3 coding DNA: TGTGCCAGTAGTAACCCCGGGACAGGGAATGACTATGGCTACACCTTC. Using reference TRBV19 and TRBJ1-2 for the parts outside the CDR3, the full variable domain is DGGITQSPKYLFRKEGQNVTLSCEQNLNHDAMYWYRQDPGQGLRLIYYSQIVNDFQKGDIAEGYSVSREKKESFPLTVTSAQKNPTAFYLCASSNPGTGNDYGYTFGSGTRLTVV.

In this sample, this clone turned up a few times. The chain recombines TRBV28 with TRBJ1-2; no firm D call. In germline, CDR1 is MDHEN, CDR2 SYDVKM. V lost 2 bases to trimming and J lost 5 bases, with 6 bases between them. This CDR3 spans 12 amino acids. CDR3 loop: CASSLPGYGYTF. The CDR3 DNA reads as TGTGCCAGCAGTTTACCGGGGTATGGCTACACCTTC.

V and J are TRBV28 and TRBJ2-7, with D uncertain. The CDR3 loop spans 11 amino acids. Germline loops: CDR1 MDHEN, CDR2 SYDVKM. V was trimmed by 7 bases and J by 9 bases, leaving 13 bases between them. In DNA form, the CDR3 reads TGTGCCAGCAATAGCTGGATCGGGCAGTACTTC. It specifies CASNSWIGQYF.